This TCR beta chain was observed in a study of identifying expanded T cells in peripheral blood. Method: immunoSEQ multiplex PCR; TCRdb's copy keeps in-frame clones and lacks some. There are 95,000 or so clones in the sample; 75% to 90% occur only once, and 5.6% lies in the top ten. Findings and caveats of the study: Differentially abundant clones: around 1.2 between replicates, 16.4 at about two weeks, 18 to 20 at four. Across healthy donors, higher total template counts meant significantly greater approximately two-week count variance.

As to this clone: Antigen specificity is unknown.

During the collection period, no donor immune events like infections were recorded. The TCR originated in a person between 18 and 75 years old in good health. The specimen was blood.

CDR3 sequence (DNA): TGTGCCAGCAGTGTTCTGGGGGACACTGAAGCTTTCTTT. Its translation: CASSVLGDTEAFF. The V and J genes are TRBV2 and TRBJ1-1; tentatively, D is TRBD1 (5 bases). Germline V gene sequence: CDR1 SNHLY, CDR2 FYNNEI. V was pared by 4 bases and J by 3 bases, with 9 bases between. CDR3 length: 13 residues. The full variable domain, completed using reference TRBV2 and TRBJ1-1, is EPEVTQTPSHQVTQMGQEVILRCVPISNHLYFYWYRQILGQKVEFLVSFYNNEISEKSEIFDDQFSVERPDGSNFTLKIRSTKLEDSAMYFCASSVLGDTEAFFGQGTRLTVV.